This T cell receptor beta chain was found in a study of T-cell reconstitution after alpha-beta-depleted transplantation in children. This clonotype occurred many times. Between the trimmed V and J ends, which lost 2 bases and 1 base, there was a span of 5 bases. Germline V gene sequence: CDR1 MNHEY, CDR2 SMNVEV (reference sequence). The CDR3 sequence is 13 residues long. A TCRbeta library incorporating unique molecular identifiers was prepared. Each CDR3 protein is one row after TCRdb ran MiXCR on the PCR reads. The sample has some 250,000 distinct CDR3 sequences, around 11% seen once. The J gene is TRBJ2-5, the V gene TRBV27; D not resolved. This TCR was recovered from a human donor who donated a stem cell graft to a child with acute lymphoblastic leukemia. The specimen comprised PBMCs from the stem cell graft donor, sampled from the stem cell graft. CDR3 sequence (DNA): TGTGCCAGCAGTTTAACCATCCAAGAGACCCAGTACTTC. Translation: CASSLTIQETQYF.